The sequence of this T cell receptor beta chain was determined in a study of control samples from healthy donors and cancer patients (dated by TCRdb to between 2020 and 2021). Remarks on this clone: There is no known antigen for this receptor. No quality values exist for individual bases; no much larger clone is one base distant.

Libraries were constructed by the immunoSEQ multiplex PCR assay. Not all clones reach the TCRdb copy of this immuneACCESS table, which keeps in-frame sequences only. Checked studies attribute under half of the gap to unresolved V genes and leave the rest unexplained. Within this sample are roughly 88,000 clones, with roughly 92% of them counted one time only. Clones ranked in the top ten supply nearly 0.95% of the sample. The CDR3, cysteine through phenylalanine, is 18 amino acids long. Kept here is only the CDR3 DNA, which spans 54 bases and is read in frame from base 1. The germline V end is reduced by 5 bases and the J end by 0 bases; junction bases left unmatched: 15. CDR1 MNHEY and CDR2 SMNVEV are derived from the germline V gene (reference sequence).

The source material was blood. The sequence is built from TRBV27 and TRBJ1-1, with 7 bases in between that match TRBD1. The TCR sequence derives from a young woman in good health. Here the CDR3 is given as CASSRGIATGSMNTEAFF. The bases read TGTGCCAGCAGTCGTGGTATCGCGACAGGGTCCATGAACACTGAAGCTTTCTTT.